Listed here are 5 T cell receptor beta chains from one sample, sequenced in a study of brain T cells in children with intractable seizures. This table comes from immunoSEQ multiplex PCR, and its TCRdb copy is limited to in-frame clones, with some not included. Among tens of thousands of clones listed, about 90% were seen once. The starting material was peripheral blood, obtained at surgery. These receptor sequences come from a girl aged 2-15 years with Rasmussen encephalitis and intractable seizures.

The V call is TRBV3-1 (or the pseudogene TRBV3-2), the J call TRBJ1-1; 9 nucleotides match TRBD1. Germline CDR1 LGHDT, CDR2 YNNKEL (reference sequence). This CDR3 has 15 amino acids. The ends lost 4 bases at V and 8 bases at J; junction bases unmatched: 11. The CDR3 coding sequence is TGTGCCAGCAGCCTTTCCGGGACAGGGCAAGGGGAAGCTTTCTTT. Amino acids: CASSLSGTGQGEAFF.

V usage is TRBV3-1 (or the pseudogene TRBV3-2) and J usage is TRBJ1-2; maybe TRBD1 (6 bases). CDR1 is LGHDT and CDR2 is YNNKEL in the germline V gene (reference sequence). This CDR3 has 14 residues. V was shortened by 6 bases and J by 2 bases, with 13 bases between the two germline ends. CDR3 sequence (DNA): TGTGCCAGCAGTTACGGACAGCTCAACTATGGCTACACCTTC. It is translated as CASSYGQLNYGYTF.

This clone was found a few times. The V gene is TRBV10-3, the J gene TRBJ2-3; the D is unclear. Trimming pared 1 base from V and 0 bases from J, leaving 8 bases between. Germline assignment: CDR1 ENHRY and CDR2 SYGVKD. This CDR3 contains 15 residues. The CDR3 loop reads CAISEYGSSTDTQYF. The CDR3 region has the DNA TGTGCCATCAGTGAGTATGGGTCTAGCACAGATACGCAGTATTTT.

The rearrangement links TRBV5-8 to TRBJ2-3; 8 bases agree with TRBD2. Germline loops: CDR1 SGHTS, CDR2 YDEGEE. CDR3 length: 16 amino acids. The V gene end was trimmed by 0 bases and the J gene end by 0 bases; junction bases not matched to a gene: 3. The CDR3: CASSLGAGASTDTQYF. CDR3 DNA sequence: TGTGCCAGCAGCTTGGGAGCGGGAGCCAGCACAGATACGCAGTATTTT.

The CDR3 DNA is TGTGCCAGCAGCCTCTTGGGGGGGGGCGGTGGCTATGGCTACACCTTC. Encoded protein: CASSLLGGGGGYGYTF. The chain couples TRBV5-4 to TRBJ1-2; D perhaps matches TRBD1 (6 bases). The CDR3 length is 16 residues. The germline gives CDR1 SGHNT, CDR2 YYREEE (reference sequence). Trimming removed 4 bases at V and 4 bases at J, with 20 bases between.